This TCR beta chain was recorded in a study of identical twins. The V end was cut by 4 bases, the J end by 2 bases, with 4 bases between. Germline assignment: CDR1 DFQATT and CDR2 SNEGSKA (reference sequence). CDR3 length equals 11 residues. On this clonotype: Its specificity is unknown.

Study-wide points: Twins' excess sharing was less marked for out-of-frame beta sequences. Abundant beta clonotypes from cord blood had fewer insertions, unlike memory repertoires, which showed none.

TCRdb re-called the 5' RACE reads through MiXCR, storing one row per CDR3 protein. The table lists hundreds of thousands of distinct CDR3 sequences, about 20% of them singletons, with roughly 13% in the top ten. Another study also made use of these data, one on T cells expressing NK-cell markers.

Source material: PBMCs. J is TRBJ2-3 and V is TRBV20-1; D is undetermined. This TCR was sampled from a woman between 18 and 29 years old in good health. In DNA, the CDR3 is TGCAGTGCTAAGACCACAGATACGCAGTATTTT. Protein: CSAKTTDTQYF.